In its sample, the clone carrying this T cell receptor (beta chain) was seen many times. This same CDR3 is encoded by further DNA sequences in the sample. This specimen belongs to a study of beta chain features in type 1 diabetes. Overall study: The patient and healthy donor groups were comparable for age, gender and cell yields.

Germline V gives CDR1 SQVTM, CDR2 ANQGSEA. The V end was cut by 4 bases, the J end by 1 base, with 11 bases between. The CDR3 covers 13 residues. Of the isolated RNA, all was reverse transcribed, and so the sequenced material was expressed TCRB transcripts. The method was immunoSEQ multiplex PCR; TCRdb's version includes in-frame clones alone and lacks a portion of them. The sample holds just over 450,000 clones, about 29% seen once. This sequence joins TRBV29-1 and TRBJ2-7; no definite D call. The TCR originated in a man between 18 and 29 years old in good health. The specimen was naive CD4+ T cells from blood. The CDR3 DNA reads as TGCAGCGTTGGCCCGGACGGTTCCTACGAGCAGTACTTC. Residues: CSVGPDGSYEQYF.